The 8 T cell receptor beta chains below come from one sample, sequenced in a study of T cell repertoires in cytomegalovirus infection. These receptors lack a known antigen. TCRdb reprocessed the reads via MiXCR and lists one record per CDR3 protein. The sample consists of about a million distinct CDR3 sequences, around a third of them appearing once. Sample: cultured CD8+ T cells from PBMCs, taken from culture after CMV antigen stimulation. The receptor source for this set is a human donor in good health (CMV status not recorded). Some clones in this sample may be carry-over from other donors' samples.

This clonotype was observed a handful of times. The junction differs from germline at one of its ends, possibly a read error. The chain has TRBV7-6 and TRBJ2-2, with a possible D match to TRBD2 (6 bases). CDR1 and CDR2 (germline): SGHVS, FNYEAQ. This CDR3 comprises 17 residues. CDR3 region: CASSLGRWRGNTGELFF. In DNA form, the CDR3 reads TGTGCTAGCAGCTTAGGAAGGTGGCGGGGTAACACCGGGGAGCTGTTTTTT.

In its sample, this clonotype was seen a few times. The chain employs TRBV19 and TRBJ1-5; D unclear. Per germline, CDR1 LNHDA and CDR2 SQIVND (reference sequence). V dropped 3 bases and J dropped 3 bases, with 9 bases sitting between them. This CDR3 contains 14 residues. The CDR3 spells CASSIAVANQPQHF. As DNA, the CDR3 is TGTGCCAGTAGTATCGCAGTCGCCAATCAGCCCCAGCATTTT.

The chain uses TRBV14 and TRBJ1-1; tentatively, D is TRBD1 (5 bases). Trimming took off 4 bases at V and 3 bases at J, with 15 bases between the two ends. CDR1 and CDR2 from the germline V gene are SGHDN and FVKESK. The CDR3 spans 15 residues. The CDR3 DNA follows: TGTGCCAGCAGCCGAGTGGGGGGGAGCGACACTGAAGCTTTCTTT. Translated, it gives CASSRVGGSDTEAFF.

This clonotype was seen a few times. DNA for the CDR3: TGTGCCAGCTATTCCCCGGGTCCCTCTGGAAACACCATATATTTT. This encodes CASYSPGPSGNTIYF. This chain uses TRBV27 with TRBJ1-3; D not certain. CDR1 and CDR2 (germline): MNHEY, SMNVEV (reference sequence). Trimming pared 8 bases from V and 0 bases from J, leaving 14 bases between. This CDR3 spans 15 amino acids.

This clonotype was seen at least ten times. The chain is built from TRBV7-9 and TRBJ2-3; 11 nucleotides agree with TRBD2. The germline V gene encodes CDR1 SEHNR and CDR2 FQNEAQ (reference sequence). J was trimmed by 2 bases and V by 5 bases; bases with no gene match: 9. The length of the CDR3 is 17 residues. This CDR3 is CASSPPLAGGLTDTQYF. The CDR3 DNA follows: TGTGCCAGCAGCCCGCCTCTAGCGGGAGGACTCACAGATACGCAGTATTTT.

A note on this clonotype: This may be a read error: a much more frequent sequence differs by one nucleotide. V and J are TRBV7-6 and TRBJ2-1; 9 bases map to TRBD2. CDR1 is SGHVS and CDR2 is FNYEAQ in the germline V gene. The V and J ends lost 5 bases and 13 bases, in that order; junction bases with no gene match: 15. CDR3 length equals 15 residues. The CDR3: CASSPRTGGGDKQFF. In DNA, the CDR3 is TGTGCCAGCAGCCCCCGGACTGGCGGGGGGGATAAACAGTTCTTC.

Only a few counts were recorded for this clonotype. This chain links TRBV7-3 with TRBJ2-1, with D uncertain. CDR3 length: 13 residues. V lost 5 bases and J 9 bases, leaving 14 bases between the germline ends. The germline gives CDR1 SGHTA, CDR2 FQGTGA. CDR3 loop: CASSPLASVEQFF. CDR3 DNA sequence: TGTGCCAGCAGCCCCTTAGCATCGGTTGAGCAGTTCTTC.

This chain links TRBV24-1 with TRBJ2-3; the match to TRBD2 covers 10 bases. Germline CDR1 and CDR2: KGHDR and SFDVKD. The CDR3 is made up of 16 amino acids. J gave up 0 bases and V 3 bases, and 2 bases lay outside the gene matches. The CDR3 is CATSDISGRSTDTQYF. The CDR3 DNA reads TGTGCCACCAGTGATATTAGCGGGAGGAGCACAGATACGCAGTATTTT.